Listed below are T cell receptor beta chains from one sample, sequenced in a study of blood T cell repertoires in COVID-19. Measured with immunoSEQ multiplex PCR; TCRdb has only the in-frame clones, and not every one. This table holds around 180,000 clones, around 74% found once. The sample taken for sequencing was peripheral blood. All receptors come from a woman aged 80 or older with acute or convalescent COVID-19. CDR3s include the opening cysteine and the closing phenylalanine or tryptophan. Size values are once, few and many counts, or a class for expanded clones, and some rows have none.

j_gene | v_gene | abundance | CDR3aa
TRBJ2-7 | TRBV6-2/TRBV6-3 | few | CASSSTDRGPLYEQYF
TRBJ1-2 | TRBV19 | NA | CASSRDRGPTFYGYTF
TRBJ2-2 | TRBV10-3 | NA | CAISGDREGGELFF
TRBJ1-4 | TRBV3-1/TRBV3-2 | many | CASSQGYTPNEKLFF
TRBJ1-2 | TRBV28 | NA | CASSLYGDSYGYTF
TRBJ1-2 | TRBV11-2 | NA | CASSLGRRKIYGYTF
TRBJ2-7 | TRBV20-1 | NA | CSARNSLEQYF
TRBJ1-1 | TRBV5-1 | NA | CASSSYGQGAEAFF
TRBJ1-3 | TRBV29-1 | NA | CSVGGQGYGNTIYF
TRBJ2-3 | TRBV9 | many | CASSVLAGDRDTQYF
TRBJ2-7 | TRBV5-1 | NA | CASSHGTSGYYEQYF
TRBJ1-1 | TRBV30 | once | CAWSGQNTEAFF
TRBJ1-5 | TRBV6-6 | NA | CASSYFTDNQPQHF
TRBJ2-1 | TRBV19 | NA | CASNPRTGSINEQFF
TRBJ2-5 | TRBV5-1 | NA | CASSTGQKETQYF
TRBJ1-1 | TRBV3-1/TRBV3-2 | NA | CASSPQGWTGGTEAFF
TRBJ2-3 | TRBV12-3/TRBV12-4 | NA | CASTPRGTDTQYF
TRBJ1-6 | TRBV6-5 | NA | CASSYWDRGRSPLHF
TRBJ2-1 | TRBV7-3 | NA | CASSPGTANEQFF
TRBJ1-4 | TRBV5-8 | NA | CASSWGTVGFYEKLFF
TRBJ2-3 | TRBV19 | few | CATSSDRASGGADTQYF
TRBJ2-7 | TRBV6-1 | once | CASSEDPRSYEQYF
TRBJ2-3 | TRBV14 | NA | CASSPILEARPDTQYF
TRBJ1-1 | TRBV18 | once | CASSPNQGDTEAFF
TRBJ1-6 | TRBV7-9 | NA | CASSSGQGGSYNSPLHF
TRBJ2-1 | TRBV6-5 | NA | CASSYTTSGINEQFF
TRBJ2-3 | TRBV30 | NA | CAWSVSRVLGAATDTQYF
TRBJ2-2 | TRBV7-2 | few | CASSPRLAVNTGELFF
TRBJ1-2 | TRBV12-3/TRBV12-4 | NA | CASAGQGSPGYTF
TRBJ2-7 | TRBV11-2 | few | CASSPHQTLLQNYEQYF
TRBJ2-5 | TRBV11-2 | NA | CASRGRGWETQYF
TRBJ1-1 | TRBV5-1 | NA | CASSSEGRTEAFF
TRBJ2-6 | TRBV18 | NA | CASSAGVSGANVLTF
TRBJ2-5 | TRBV7-3 | NA | CASSLTFGRVETQYF
TRBJ2-3 | TRBV28 | NA | CASSPLLQGGDTQYF
TRBJ1-2 | TRBV29-1 | NA | CSAVEPGQGFGYTF
TRBJ1-1 | TRBV28 | once | CASSLVQARTEAFF
TRBJ2-7 | TRBV18 | few | CASSPGRGEQYF